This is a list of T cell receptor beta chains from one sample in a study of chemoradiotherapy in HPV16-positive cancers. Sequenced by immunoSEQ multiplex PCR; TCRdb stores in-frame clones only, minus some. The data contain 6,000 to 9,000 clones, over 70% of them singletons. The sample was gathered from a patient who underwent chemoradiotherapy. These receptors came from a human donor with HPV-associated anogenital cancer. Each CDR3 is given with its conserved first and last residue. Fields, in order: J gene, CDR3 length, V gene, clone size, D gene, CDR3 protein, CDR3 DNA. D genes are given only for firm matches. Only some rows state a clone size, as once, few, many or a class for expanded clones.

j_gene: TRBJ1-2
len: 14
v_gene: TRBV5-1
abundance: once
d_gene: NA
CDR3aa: CASSLSHGGDGYTF
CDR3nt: TGCGCCAGCAGCTTGAGTCATGGGGGTGACGGCTACACCTTC

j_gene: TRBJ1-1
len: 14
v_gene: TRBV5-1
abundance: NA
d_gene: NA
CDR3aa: CASIGPGTNTEAFF
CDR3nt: TGCGCCAGCATCGGCCCTGGAACGAACACTGAAGCTTTCTTT

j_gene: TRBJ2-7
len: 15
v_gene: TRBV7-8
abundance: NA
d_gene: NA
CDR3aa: CASSRYGQSSYEQYF
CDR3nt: TGTGCCAGCAGCCGCTACGGGCAAAGCTCCTACGAGCAGTACTTC

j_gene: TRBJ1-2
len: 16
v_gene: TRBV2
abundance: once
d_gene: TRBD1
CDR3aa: CASRPGQGLKVYGYTF
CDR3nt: TGTGCCAGCAGGCCGGGACAGGGCCTTAAAGTTTATGGCTACACCTTC

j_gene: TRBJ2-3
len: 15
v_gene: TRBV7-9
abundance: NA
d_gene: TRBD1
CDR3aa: CASSRSEGAGDTQYF
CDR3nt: TGTGCCAGCAGCCGGAGTGAGGGGGCTGGAGATACGCAGTATTTT

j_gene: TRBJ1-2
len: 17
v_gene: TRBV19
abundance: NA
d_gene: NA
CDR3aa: CASSTSPKGLLRGGYTF
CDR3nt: TGTGCCAGTAGTACTTCCCCGAAGGGCCTACTCCGGGGCGGCTACACCTTC

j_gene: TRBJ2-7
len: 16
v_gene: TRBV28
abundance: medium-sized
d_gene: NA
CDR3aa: CASSNTLDGASYEQYF
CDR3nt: TGTGCCAGCAGTAACACCCTCGACGGAGCCTCCTACGAGCAGTACTTC

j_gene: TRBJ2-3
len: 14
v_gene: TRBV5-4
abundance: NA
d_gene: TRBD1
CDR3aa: CASSFDRGGDTQYF
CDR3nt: TGTGCCAGCAGCTTTGACAGGGGAGGAGATACGCAGTATTTT

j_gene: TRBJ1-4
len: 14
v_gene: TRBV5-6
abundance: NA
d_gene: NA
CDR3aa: CASSSGPSGEKLFF
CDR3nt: TGTGCCAGCAGCTCAGGCCCAAGCGGTGAAAAACTGTTTTTT

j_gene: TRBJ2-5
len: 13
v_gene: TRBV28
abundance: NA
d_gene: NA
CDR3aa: CASSLKSQETQYF
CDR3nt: TGTGCCAGCAGTTTAAAGTCCCAAGAGACCCAGTACTTC

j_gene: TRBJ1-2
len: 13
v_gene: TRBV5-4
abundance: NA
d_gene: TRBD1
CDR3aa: CASSWDREYGYTF
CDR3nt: TGTGCCAGCAGCTGGGACAGGGAGTATGGCTACACCTTC

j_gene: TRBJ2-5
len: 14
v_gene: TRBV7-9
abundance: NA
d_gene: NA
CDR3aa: CASSLLIGEETQYF
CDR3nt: TGTGCCAGCAGCTTATTGATTGGGGAAGAGACCCAGTACTTC

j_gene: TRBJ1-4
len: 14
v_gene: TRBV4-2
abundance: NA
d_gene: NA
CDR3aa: CASSQGGTNEKLFF
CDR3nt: TGTGCCAGCAGCCAAGGAGGAACTAATGAAAAACTGTTTTTT

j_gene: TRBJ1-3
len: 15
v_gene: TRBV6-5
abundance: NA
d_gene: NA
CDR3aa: CASSYGAAPGNTIYF
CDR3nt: TGTGCCAGCAGTTACGGGGCGGCTCCTGGAAACACCATATATTTT

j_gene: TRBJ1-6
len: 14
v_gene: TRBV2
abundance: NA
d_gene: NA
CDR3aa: CARQPDSNNSPLHF
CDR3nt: TGTGCCCGCCAACCGGACAGTAATAATTCACCCCTCCACTTT

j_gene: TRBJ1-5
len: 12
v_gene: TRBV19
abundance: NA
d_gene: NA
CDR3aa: CASSAGYQPQHF
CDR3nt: TGTGCCAGTAGTGCGGGCTATCAGCCCCAGCATTTT

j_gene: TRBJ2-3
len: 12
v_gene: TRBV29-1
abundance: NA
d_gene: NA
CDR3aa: CSVGGRTDTQYF
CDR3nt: TGCAGCGTTGGTGGTCGCACAGATACGCAGTATTTT

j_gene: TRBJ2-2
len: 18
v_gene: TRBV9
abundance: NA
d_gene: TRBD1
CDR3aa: CASSVDGVEAGGSGELFF
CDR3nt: TGTGCCAGCAGCGTAGATGGAGTTGAGGCAGGGGGCAGCGGGGAGCTGTTTTTT

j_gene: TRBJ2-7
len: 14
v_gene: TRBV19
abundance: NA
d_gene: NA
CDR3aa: CASSISWTNYEQYF
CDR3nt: TGTGCCAGTAGTATATCGTGGACAAACTACGAGCAGTACTTC

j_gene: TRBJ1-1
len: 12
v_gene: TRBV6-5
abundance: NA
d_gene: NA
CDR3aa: CASSRQGTEAFF
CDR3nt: TGTGCCAGCAGTCGGCAGGGGACTGAAGCTTTCTTT

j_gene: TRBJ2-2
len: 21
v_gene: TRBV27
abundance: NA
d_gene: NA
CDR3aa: CASSLSPPTSVGGMGTGELFF
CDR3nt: TGTGCCAGCAGTTTATCGCCCCCGACATCGGTGGGGGGAATGGGGACCGGGGAGCTGTTTTTT

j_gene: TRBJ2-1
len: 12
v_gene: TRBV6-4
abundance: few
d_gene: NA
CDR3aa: CASIRQGNEQFF
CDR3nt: TGTGCCAGCATACGCCAGGGCAATGAGCAGTTCTTC

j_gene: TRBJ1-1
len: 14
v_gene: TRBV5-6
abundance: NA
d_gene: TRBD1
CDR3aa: CASSLVAGGTEAFF
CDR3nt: TGTGCCAGCAGCTTGGTAGCAGGGGGCACTGAAGCTTTCTTT

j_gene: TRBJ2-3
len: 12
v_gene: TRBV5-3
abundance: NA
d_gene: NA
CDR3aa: CARSSSTDTQYF
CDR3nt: TGTGCCAGAAGTTCTAGCACAGATACGCAGTATTTT

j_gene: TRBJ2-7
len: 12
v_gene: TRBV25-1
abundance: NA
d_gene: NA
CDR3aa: CASSTQGQEQYF
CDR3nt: TGTGCCAGCAGTACCCAGGGCCAGGAGCAGTACTTC

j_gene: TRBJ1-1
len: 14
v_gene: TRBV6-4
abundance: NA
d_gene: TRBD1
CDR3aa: CASSDTDRGDEAFF
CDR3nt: TGTGCCAGCAGTGACACGGACAGGGGAGATGAAGCTTTCTTT

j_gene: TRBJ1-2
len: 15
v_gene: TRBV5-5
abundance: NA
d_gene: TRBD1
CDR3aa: CASSTSGTGGYGYTF
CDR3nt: TGTGCCAGCAGCACTTCCGGGACAGGGGGTTATGGCTACACCTTC

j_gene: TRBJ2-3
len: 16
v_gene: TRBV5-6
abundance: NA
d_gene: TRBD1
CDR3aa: CASSTRDRGFTDTQYF
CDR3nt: TGTGCCAGCAGCACCCGGGACAGGGGGTTCACAGATACGCAGTATTTT

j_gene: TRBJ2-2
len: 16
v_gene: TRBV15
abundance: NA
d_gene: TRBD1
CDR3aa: CATSRGGTGVTGELFF
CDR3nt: TGTGCCACCAGCAGAGGGGGAACAGGGGTCACCGGGGAGCTGTTTTTT

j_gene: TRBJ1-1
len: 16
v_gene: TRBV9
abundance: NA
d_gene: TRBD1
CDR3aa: CASSALGTGTNTEAFF
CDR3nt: TGTGCCAGCAGCGCCCTCGGGACAGGGACGAACACTGAAGCTTTCTTT

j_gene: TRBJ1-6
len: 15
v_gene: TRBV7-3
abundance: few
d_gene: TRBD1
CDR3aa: CASSLVTGTNSPLHF
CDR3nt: TGTGCCAGCAGCTTGGTGACAGGGACTAATTCACCCCTCCACTTT

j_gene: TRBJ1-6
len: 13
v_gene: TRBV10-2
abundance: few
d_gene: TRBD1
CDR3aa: CASSWQGASPLHF
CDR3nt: TGCGCCAGCTCCTGGCAGGGGGCATCACCCCTCCACTTT

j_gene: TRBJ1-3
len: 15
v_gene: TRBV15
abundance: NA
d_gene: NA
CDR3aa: CATSRDPVVGNTIYF
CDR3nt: TGTGCCACCAGCAGAGATCCTGTTGTTGGAAACACCATATATTTT

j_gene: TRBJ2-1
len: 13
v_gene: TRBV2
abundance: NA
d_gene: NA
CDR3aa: CASTSPGLHEQFF
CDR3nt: TGTGCCAGCACCTCTCCGGGTCTGCATGAGCAGTTCTTC

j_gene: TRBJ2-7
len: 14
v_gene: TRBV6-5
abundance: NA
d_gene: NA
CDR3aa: CASSWAGAAYEQYF
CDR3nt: TGTGCCAGCAGTTGGGCAGGGGCCGCCTACGAGCAGTACTTC

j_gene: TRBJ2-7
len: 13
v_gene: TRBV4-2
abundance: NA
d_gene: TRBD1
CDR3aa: CASSPDRSYEQYF
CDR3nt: TGTGCCAGCAGTCCGGACAGGAGCTACGAGCAGTACTTC

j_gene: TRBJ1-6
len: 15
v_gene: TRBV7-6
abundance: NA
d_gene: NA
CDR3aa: CASSSASSYNSPLHF
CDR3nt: TGTGCCAGCAGTTCTGCTAGCTCCTATAATTCACCCCTCCACTTT

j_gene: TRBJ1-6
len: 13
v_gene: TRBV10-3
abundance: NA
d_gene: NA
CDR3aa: CAISVTVDSPLHF
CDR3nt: TGTGCCATCAGTGTCACAGTAGATTCACCCCTCCACTTT

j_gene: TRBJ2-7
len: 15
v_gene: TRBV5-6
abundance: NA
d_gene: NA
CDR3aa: CASSRPTGSSYEQYF
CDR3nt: TGTGCCAGCAGCCGACCCACAGGGTCTTCCTACGAGCAGTACTTC

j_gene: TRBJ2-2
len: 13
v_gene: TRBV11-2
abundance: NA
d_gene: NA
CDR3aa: CASSFSGPGELFF
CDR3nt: TGTGCCAGCAGCTTTTCGGGGCCCGGGGAGCTGTTTTTT

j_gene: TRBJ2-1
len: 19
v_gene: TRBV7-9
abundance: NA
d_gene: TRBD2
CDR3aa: CASSLTGLAGAGTYNEQFF
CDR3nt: TGTGCCAGCAGCTTAACGGGACTAGCGGGGGCCGGCACCTACAATGAGCAGTTCTTC

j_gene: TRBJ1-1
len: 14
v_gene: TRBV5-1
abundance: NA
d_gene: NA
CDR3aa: CASSLAGGKPEAFF
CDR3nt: TGCGCCAGCAGCTTGGCGGGCGGGAAACCTGAAGCTTTCTTT

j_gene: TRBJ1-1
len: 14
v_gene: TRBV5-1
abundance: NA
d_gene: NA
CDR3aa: CASSLGGTKGEAFF
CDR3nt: TGCGCCAGCAGCTTGGGTGGGACAAAAGGTGAAGCTTTCTTT

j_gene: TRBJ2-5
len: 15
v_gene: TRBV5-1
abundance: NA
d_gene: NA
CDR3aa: CASSLGGSGEETQYF
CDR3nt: TGCGCCAGCAGCTTGGGGGGGTCAGGCGAAGAGACCCAGTACTTC

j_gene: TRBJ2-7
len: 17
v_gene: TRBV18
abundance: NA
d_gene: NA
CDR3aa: CASSPLGVFGGFGEQYF
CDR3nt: TGTGCCAGCTCACCATTAGGGGTTTTCGGGGGTTTCGGAGAGCAGTACTTC

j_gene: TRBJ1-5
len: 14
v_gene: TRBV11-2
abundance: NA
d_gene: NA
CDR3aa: CASSQDSLNQPQHF
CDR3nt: TGTGCCAGCAGCCAGGACAGCTTGAATCAGCCCCAGCATTTT